These T cell receptor beta chains were read from a single sample in a study of technical replicates of blood from a handful of donors. TCRdb's copy holds only in-frame clones and misses some; the assay was immunoSEQ multiplex PCR. Of about 59,000 clones in the sample, just over 90% are singletons; the top ten hold roughly 4%. Sequenced sample: PBMCs. The receptors here all came from a human donor in good health. Some clones in this sample may be carry-over from other donors' samples. CDR3s include the opening cysteine and the closing phenylalanine or tryptophan. The D gene is left open where the match is weak. Size tells how often a clone was seen (once, few, many) or the class of an expanded clone, and some rows leave it out.

>once|TRBJ2-3|.|TRBV7-3
CASSLRKRDTQYF
TGTGCCAGCAGCTTAAGGAAGCGTGATACGCAGTATTTT
>.|TRBJ2-3|TRBD2|TRBV4-2
CASSGAGHGGTDTQYF
TGTGCCAGCAGCGGAGCGGGGCACGGGGGCACAGATACGCAGTATTTT
>.|TRBJ2-2|.|TRBV21-1
CASSKERRNTGELFF
TGTGCCAGCAGCAAAGAAAGGAGGAACACCGGGGAGCTGTTTTTT
>.|TRBJ2-7|TRBD2|TRBV18
CASSPGLAYEQYF
TGTGCCAGCTCACCGGGACTAGCGTACGAGCAGTACTTC
>.|TRBJ2-1|TRBD2|TRBV5-4
CASSRGGAGNEQFF
TGTGCCAGCAGTCGCGGGGGGGCGGGGAATGAGCAGTTCTTC
>.|TRBJ1-2|.|TRBV7-9
CASSSPGPTGDGYTF
TGTGCCAGCAGCTCCCCTGGACCGACGGGGGATGGCTACACCTTC
>.|TRBJ2-1|.|TRBV7-6
CASSPWTTFNEQFF
TGTGCCAGCAGCCCTTGGACTACCTTCAATGAGCAGTTCTTC
>.|TRBJ2-3|TRBD2|TRBV7-2
CASSLGVSGRAKDTQYF
TGTGCCAGCAGCTTAGGGGTAAGCGGGAGGGCCAAAGATACGCAGTATTTT
>.|TRBJ1-2|.|TRBV29-1
CSVEKVRGFGYTF
TGCAGCGTTGAAAAGGTCAGGGGATTTGGCTACACCTTC
>once|TRBJ1-5|.|TRBV11-2
CASSLDRDQPQHF
TGTGCCAGCAGCTTAGACAGGGATCAGCCCCAGCATTTT
>.|TRBJ2-3|TRBD2|TRBV7-8
CASSNRTSGGLPTDTQYF
TGTGCCAGCAGCAATAGGACTAGCGGGGGGCTTCCCACAGATACGCAGTATTTT
>once|TRBJ1-4|TRBD1|TRBV2
CAIRDRGFEKLFF
TGTGCCATCCGGGACAGGGGGTTTGAAAAACTGTTTTTT
>.|TRBJ2-3|TRBD2|TRBV9
CASSVDVAGAADTQYF
TGTGCCAGCAGCGTAGACGTAGCGGGAGCGGCAGATACGCAGTATTTT
>once|TRBJ2-1|.|TRBV28
CASRTGDNEQFF
TGTGCCAGCAGAACGGGAGACAATGAGCAGTTCTTC
>.|TRBJ2-3|TRBD2|TRBV5-6
CASSLRGGLVGTDTQYF
TGTGCCAGCAGCTTGAGGGGCGGACTAGTTGGCACAGATACGCAGTATTTT
>.|TRBJ2-1|TRBD1|TRBV2
CASRQGGPLGYNEQFF
TGTGCCAGCAGACAAGGGGGCCCACTAGGATACAATGAGCAGTTCTTC
>.|TRBJ2-3|TRBD2|TRBV15
CATSPSGRVVTQYF
TGTGCCACCAGCCCTAGCGGGAGGGTGGTTACGCAGTATTTT
>.|TRBJ2-7|TRBD2|TRBV7-2
CASTSGLAGSYEQYF
TGTGCCAGCACCTCTGGACTAGCGGGATCCTACGAGCAGTACTTC
>.|TRBJ1-2|.|TRBV29-1
CSVVTGDLCYTF
TGCAGCGTTGTGACGGGAGATTTATGCTACACCTTC
>.|TRBJ2-1|TRBD2|TRBV11-3
CASSRGSGVYNEQFF
TGTGCCAGCAGTCGAGGGAGCGGGGTCTACAATGAGCAGTTCTTC
>.|TRBJ1-2|TRBD1|TRBV6-5
CASSYSGQGPYGYTF
TGTGCCAGCAGTTACTCGGGACAGGGCCCTTATGGCTACACCTTC
>.|TRBJ1-1|.|TRBV2
CASSGQLMGTEAFF
TGTGCCAGCAGTGGACAGCTGATGGGCACTGAAGCTTTCTTT
>few|TRBJ2-5|TRBD2|TRBV2
CASSDGRGGQETQYF
TGTGCCAGCAGTGACGGTCGGGGGGGACAAGAGACCCAGTACTTC
>.|TRBJ1-5|TRBD1|TRBV4-3
CASSQDDSRTGQSNQPQHF
TGCGCCAGCAGCCAAGATGACAGCCGGACAGGGCAAAGCAATCAGCCCCAGCATTTT
>.|TRBJ1-6|.|TRBV27
CASSSGQRNSPLHF
TGTGCCAGCAGTTCCGGACAGAGAAATTCACCCCTCCACTTT
>.|TRBJ2-2|.|TRBV29-1
CSALVPYNTGELFF
TGCAGCGCCTTAGTCCCTTACAACACCGGGGAGCTGTTTTTT
>.|TRBJ2-5|TRBD1|TRBV19
CASSGGLSGETQYF
TGTGCCAGCTCAGGGGGCTTGAGCGGGGAGACCCAGTACTTC
>.|TRBJ2-1|TRBD1|TRBV29-1
CSAGTGGYNEQFF
TGCAGCGCCGGGACAGGGGGGTACAATGAGCAGTTCTTC
>.|TRBJ2-7|.|TRBV11-1
CASSLVAISYEQYF
TGTGCCAGCAGCTTAGTTGCGATCTCCTACGAGCAGTACTTC
>.|TRBJ1-5|TRBD1|TRBV7-9
CASSPGTGSQPQHF
TGTGCCAGCAGCCCCGGGACAGGGTCCCAGCCCCAGCATTTT
>.|TRBJ2-5|TRBD2|TRBV6-5
CASSYGTRHETQYF
TGTGCCAGCAGTTATGGGACTAGGCACGAGACCCAGTACTTC
>.|TRBJ2-5|.|TRBV4-1
CASSQDGGAGRETQYF
TGCGCCAGCAGCCAAGATGGAGGGGCGGGGAGGGAGACCCAGTACTTC
>few|TRBJ1-1|.|TRBV10-3
CAISESAGLTTEAFF
TGTGCCATCAGTGAGTCGGCGGGGCTGACGACTGAAGCTTTCTTT
>.|TRBJ2-1|TRBD2|TRBV5-4
CASSPRTSGGNEQFF
TGTGCCAGCAGCCCTAGGACTAGCGGGGGGAATGAGCAGTTCTTC
>once|TRBJ2-7|TRBD2|TRBV6-1
CASIFEAGAYEQYF
TGTGCCAGCATTTTTGAGGCGGGAGCCTACGAGCAGTACTTC
>once|TRBJ2-5|TRBD1|TRBV27
CAIKPIRDRGQETQYF
TGTGCCATTAAACCTATCCGGGACAGAGGGCAAGAGACCCAGTACTTC
>.|TRBJ2-2|TRBD2|TRBV30
CAWRGLADTGELFF
TGTGCCTGGAGGGGACTAGCGGACACCGGGGAGCTGTTTTTT
>.|TRBJ2-3|.|TRBV6-1
CASRVARTSTDTQYF
TGTGCCAGCAGGGTAGCCCGAACCTCCACAGATACGCAGTATTTT
>.|TRBJ1-5|.|TRBV19
CASSRFAQPQHF
TGTGCCAGTAGTCGGTTCGCTCAGCCCCAGCATTTT
>.|TRBJ1-2|.|TRBV5-1
CASSPGQGYTF
TGCGCCAGCAGCCCTGGACAGGGCTACACCTTC
>.|TRBJ2-7|.|TRBV10-3
CAISDAPTVEQYF
TGTGCCATCAGTGATGCCCCGACAGTCGAGCAGTACTTC
>.|TRBJ2-5|.|TRBV4-1
CASSQKAGPSQETQYF
TGCGCCAGCAGCCAAAAGGCTGGGCCGAGCCAAGAGACCCAGTACTTC
>large|TRBJ2-7|TRBD2|TRBV10-3
CAINGGGKVGLRVTYEQYF
TGTGCCATCAATGGGGGAGGGAAGGTCGGTTTGCGGGTAACCTACGAGCAGTACTTC
>.|TRBJ2-2|.|TRBV2
CATARRAGELFF
TGTGCGACAGCACGGAGGGCCGGGGAGCTGTTTTTT
>.|TRBJ1-5|.|TRBV15
CATSMGGGAQPQHF
TGTGCCACCAGCATGGGCGGAGGTGCTCAGCCCCAGCATTTT
>.|TRBJ2-2|.|TRBV7-8
CASREGEPTGELFF
TGTGCCAGCAGGGAGGGTGAGCCCACCGGGGAGCTGTTTTTT
>.|TRBJ2-1|TRBD2|TRBV7-8
CASSLAGGSGQFF
TGTGCCAGCAGCTTAGCGGGAGGGTCAGGGCAGTTCTTC
>.|TRBJ2-7|TRBD2|TRBV7-6
CASSSSGGADEQYF
TGTGCCAGCAGCTCTAGCGGGGGGGCAGACGAGCAGTACTTC
>.|TRBJ1-6|.|TRBV7-9
CASSLALANSPLHF
TGTGCCAGCAGCTTAGCGTTGGCCAATTCACCCCTCCACTTT
>.|TRBJ2-7|.|TRBV7-9
CASSFTGLWEQYF
TGTGCCAGCAGCTTTACAGGGCTTTGGGAGCAGTACTTC
>.|TRBJ1-2|TRBD1|TRBV29-1
CSGVGQGGGYTF
TGCAGCGGCGTGGGACAGGGTGGTGGCTACACCTTC
>.|TRBJ2-4|.|TRBV4-2
CASSQDKEGGRDIQYF
TGTGCCAGCAGCCAAGATAAGGAGGGAGGTAGAGACATTCAGTACTTC
>.|TRBJ2-3|TRBD2|TRBV6-1
CASSEGSGGWADTQYF
TGTGCCAGCAGTGAAGGGAGCGGGGGGTGGGCAGATACGCAGTATTTT
>.|TRBJ2-2|.|TRBV7-6
CASSLATGTGELFF
TGTGCCAGCAGCTTAGCGACGGGGACCGGGGAGCTGTTTTTT